These T cell receptor beta chains were read from a single sample in a study of shared clonotypes between healthy human individuals. TCRdb's table, derived via immunoSEQ multiplex PCR, lists solely in-frame clones and lacks some. Here the sample spans around 640,000 clones, about 95% being singletons. Sequencing was done on a sample of naive CD8+ T cells sorted from blood. The receptors originated from a woman aged 30 to 39 in good health. Each CDR3 is given with its conserved first and last residue. The D gene is left open where the match is weak. Clone size appears in some rows only: once, few, many, or a class for an expanded clone.

J gene | V gene | clone size | D gene | CDR3 DNA | CDR3 protein
TRBJ1-1 | TRBV28 | - | TRBD1 | TGTGCCAGCAGCATCCTCCCGGGGGACCGGCCAGGGGGCCCTTTCTTT | CASSILPGDRPGGPFF
TRBJ2-7 | TRBV6-5 | - | - | TGTGCCAGCAGTTACAGTGACTCCTACGAGCAGTACTTC | CASSYSDSYEQYF
TRBJ2-5 | TRBV7-9 | - | - | TGTGCCAGCAGCTTAGTGGCAGTTGAAGAGACCCAGTACTTC | CASSLVAVEETQYF
TRBJ2-1 | TRBV28 | - | - | TGTGCCAGCAGTTCCCTCAATGAGCAGTTCTTC | CASSSLNEQFF
TRBJ1-2 | TRBV7-9 | - | TRBD1 | TGTGCCAGCACCGCCGGGACAGGGAATGGCTACACCTTC | CASTAGTGNGYTF
TRBJ2-1 | TRBV13 | - | - | TGTGCCAGCAGCTTTTCGAATTACAATGAGCAGTTCTTC | CASSFSNYNEQFF
TRBJ2-7 | TRBV27 | - | - | TGTGCCAGCAGAGACCGGAGCTCCTACGAGCAGTACTTC | CASRDRSSYEQYF
TRBJ1-1 | TRBV7-8 | - | - | TGTGCCAGCAGCTCTCGCAACACTGAAGCTTTCTTT | CASSSRNTEAFF
TRBJ2-7 | TRBV28 | - | - | TGTGCCAGCAGTTTCCCCGGGAGAGAGTCCTACGAGCAGTACTTC | CASSFPGRESYEQYF
TRBJ2-1 | TRBV15 | - | - | TGTGCCACCAGCAGAGAGAGTGAGCAGTTCTTC | CATSRESEQFF
TRBJ1-5 | TRBV4-1 | - | - | TGCGCCAGCAGCCAAGCACCGGGACGGCACAATCAGCCCCAGCATTTT | CASSQAPGRHNQPQHF
TRBJ2-3 | TRBV2 | - | - | TGTGCCAGTTTAAGCTACGATACGCAGTATTTT | CASLSYDTQYF
TRBJ2-7 | TRBV5-6 | - | - | TGTGCCAGCAGCTTTTTACTGGGTGGGGACGAGCAGTACTTC | CASSFLLGGDEQYF
TRBJ1-2 | TRBV25-1 | - | - | TGTGCCAGCAGTGCGGGGGTCTATGGCTACACCTTC | CASSAGVYGYTF
TRBJ1-2 | TRBV28 | - | - | TGTGCCAGCACCCAATGGGGGGGGGCGCCTGGCTACACCTTC | CASTQWGGAPGYTF
TRBJ2-2 | TRBV15 | - | - | TGTGCCACCAGCAGAGATAGGTTACAGGAATCAACCGGGGAGCTGTTTTTT | CATSRDRLQESTGELFF
TRBJ2-1 | TRBV29-1 | - | TRBD2 | TGCAGCGCGTCCGACCGGACTAGCGCCCAAAAAGCCTACAATGAGCAGTTCTTC | CSASDRTSAQKAYNEQFF
TRBJ2-1 | TRBV7-6 | - | TRBD2 | TGTGCCAGCAGCTTAGAGGGCGGGAGTAAACCAATTGAGCAGTTCTTC | CASSLEGGSKPIEQFF
TRBJ2-1 | TRBV29-1 | - | TRBD2 | TGCAGCGCGACTAGCGGCCTTCAATACAATGAGCAGTTCTTC | CSATSGLQYNEQFF
TRBJ2-7 | TRBV13 | - | - | TGTGCCAGCAGCTTAGCCGGGGTAAGCTCCTACGAGCAGTACTTC | CASSLAGVSSYEQYF
TRBJ2-1 | TRBV2 | - | TRBD2 | TGTGCCAGCAGTCTAGCGGGAGCTTGGTACAATGAGCAGTTCTTC | CASSLAGAWYNEQFF
TRBJ2-7 | TRBV9 | - | - | TGTGCCAGCAGCGACGGGGCTCACTACGAGCAGTACTTC | CASSDGAHYEQYF
TRBJ2-7 | TRBV11-2 | - | TRBD2 | TGTGCCAGCAGCTGGACTAGCGATCACGAGCAGTACTTC | CASSWTSDHEQYF
TRBJ2-2 | TRBV5-6 | - | TRBD2 | TGTGCCAGCAGCTTGGGTCTAGCGGGAGCTTACACCGGGGAGCTGTTTTTT | CASSLGLAGAYTGELFF
TRBJ2-1 | TRBV7-9 | - | - | TGTGCCAGCAGCTTAAAGGATGAGCAGTTCTTC | CASSLKDEQFF
TRBJ1-1 | TRBV6-5 | - | - | TGTGCCAGCAGCGCGGGCCCCAACACTGAAGCTTTCTTT | CASSAGPNTEAFF
TRBJ2-7 | TRBV15 | - | - | TGTGCCACCAGCAGAGATTTGGGCAGTTCCTACGAGCAGTACTTC | CATSRDLGSSYEQYF
TRBJ2-1 | TRBV7-9 | - | TRBD2 | TGTGCCAGCAGCTTAGCGCTAGCGGGACTCTACAATGGGCAGTTCTTC | CASSLALAGLYNGQFF
TRBJ1-6 | TRBV9 | - | - | TGTGCCAGCAGCGTAGGGGGAGGGATTAGCAATTCACCCCTCCACTTT | CASSVGGGISNSPLHF
TRBJ1-2 | TRBV19 | - | - | TGTGCCAGTAGTATAGCTTCAGGGTATGGCTACACCTTC | CASSIASGYGYTF
TRBJ2-3 | TRBV4-1 | - | - | TGCGCCAGCAGCCACCCCGGGCCGGTCATCACAGATACGCAGTATTTT | CASSHPGPVITDTQYF
TRBJ2-7 | TRBV9 | - | TRBD2 | TGTGCCAGCAGCGTAGGACTAGCGGACTACGAGCAGTACTTC | CASSVGLADYEQYF
TRBJ2-7 | TRBV7-9 | once | - | TGTGCCAGCAGCCCCGAGATTAGCTACGAGCAGTACTTC | CASSPEISYEQYF
TRBJ2-2 | TRBV29-1 | - | - | TGCAGCGTTCGGCAGCCCCCCGGGGAGCTGTTTTTT | CSVRQPPGELFF
TRBJ1-4 | TRBV5-8 | - | - | TGTGCCAGCAGCTTGCCCCGGACAGCGGCTAATGAAAAACTGTTTTTT | CASSLPRTAANEKLFF
TRBJ2-5 | TRBV28 | - | - | TGTGCCAGCAGTTCGCATCGCGGGATTTCGTACCAAGAGACCCAGTACTTC | CASSSHRGISYQETQYF
TRBJ2-3 | TRBV5-1 | - | - | TGCGCCAGCAGTTCACGGGGGGCGTTCACAGATACGCAGTATTTT | CASSSRGAFTDTQYF
TRBJ2-7 | TRBV28 | once | - | TGTGCCAGCAGCGACAACGAGCAGTACTTC | CASSDNEQYF
TRBJ2-7 | TRBV13 | - | - | TGTGCCAGCAGCTTAGGACGGACCTTAGCGCAACACTTC | CASSLGRTLAQHF
TRBJ1-5 | TRBV19 | once | - | TGTGCCAGTAGTATAAATTATAGCAATCAGCCCCAGCATTTT | CASSINYSNQPQHF
TRBJ2-2 | TRBV11-2 | - | - | TGTGCCAGCAGCTCTTCGGCGGTGAACACCGGGGAGCTGTTTTTT | CASSSSAVNTGELFF
TRBJ2-5 | TRBV6-5 | - | TRBD2 | TGTGCCAGCAGTTACTTGGGTAGCGGGGCCCGTGAGACCCAGTACTTC | CASSYLGSGARETQYF
TRBJ1-1 | TRBV5-4 | - | - | TGTGCCAGCAGCTTGGGGACAGAAGCTTTCTTT | CASSLGTEAFF
TRBJ2-1 | TRBV5-6 | - | - | TGTGCCAGCAGCTTGGAATTGGGTTGGAATGAGCAGTTCTTC | CASSLELGWNEQFF
TRBJ2-1 | TRBV28 | - | TRBD2 | TGTGCCAGCAGTTTCGGGACTAGCAACCACAATGAGCAGTTCTTC | CASSFGTSNHNEQFF
TRBJ2-2 | TRBV10-3 | - | - | TGTGCCATCAGTCTACAGGAAGAGGTCACCGGGGAGCTGTTTTTT | CAISLQEEVTGELFF
TRBJ2-7 | TRBV2 | - | - | TGTGCCAGCAGTGAAGCGCGGGGGCGTGCCTACGAGCAGTACTTC | CASSEARGRAYEQYF
TRBJ2-1 | TRBV28 | once | TRBD2 | TGTGCCAGCAGTTCCAACTTCCCGGGACTAGTGGAAGATGAGCAGTTCTTC | CASSSNFPGLVEDEQFF
TRBJ2-1 | TRBV18 | - | TRBD2 | TGTGCCAGCTCACCGCCGGGACTAGCGGGCAATGAGCAGTTCTTC | CASSPPGLAGNEQFF
TRBJ2-7 | TRBV2 | - | - | TGTGCCAGCATAGGGCTAGGGGGCTCCTACGAGCAGTACTTC | CASIGLGGSYEQYF
TRBJ2-7 | TRBV4-1 | - | - | TGCGCCAGCAGCCAGAATCCGGGAGCCTCTAACGAGCAGTACTTC | CASSQNPGASNEQYF
TRBJ2-7 | TRBV10-1 | - | - | TGCGCCAGCAGTGAATCTGGGATCTACGAGCAGTACTTC | CASSESGIYEQYF
TRBJ2-7 | TRBV28 | - | - | TGTGCCAGCAGTTTACGGGACATAACCTACGAGCAGTACTTC | CASSLRDITYEQYF
TRBJ2-1 | TRBV29-1 | - | - | TGCAGCGTTGGAGGGACAACCCTCCGGACGAATGAGCAGTTCTTC | CSVGGTTLRTNEQFF
TRBJ2-1 | TRBV10-1 | - | TRBD2 | TGCGCCAGCAGTGAGTCACTAGCGGGGTCAGGGGGGTATGAGCAGTTCTTC | CASSESLAGSGGYEQFF